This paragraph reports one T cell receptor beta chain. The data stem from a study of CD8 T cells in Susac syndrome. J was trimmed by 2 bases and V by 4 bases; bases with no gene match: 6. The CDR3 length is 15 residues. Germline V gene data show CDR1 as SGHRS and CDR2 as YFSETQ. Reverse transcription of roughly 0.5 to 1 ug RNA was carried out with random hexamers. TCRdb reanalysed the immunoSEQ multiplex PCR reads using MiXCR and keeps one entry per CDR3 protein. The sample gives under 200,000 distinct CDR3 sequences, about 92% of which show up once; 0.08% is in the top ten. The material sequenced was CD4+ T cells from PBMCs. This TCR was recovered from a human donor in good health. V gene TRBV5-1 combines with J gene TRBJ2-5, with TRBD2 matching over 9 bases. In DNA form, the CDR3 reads TGCGCCAGCAGCGCCCGACTAGCGGAGCAAGAGACCCAGTACTTC. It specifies CASSARLAEQETQYF.